A selection of T cell receptor beta chains follows, all from one sample in a study of T cells after yellow fever vaccination. In TCRdb, the 5' RACE reads were re-called with MiXCR into one record per CDR3 protein. Among under 550,000 distinct CDR3 sequences listed, less than 25% were seen once. Sequences were derived from PBMCs, sampled 21 days after the first yellow fever vaccination. Receptors originate from a young man who received the YFV17D yellow fever vaccine. Each CDR3 is given with its conserved first and last residue. The D gene is left open where the match is weak. Only part of the rows carry a size: once, few, many, or a class if the clone is expanded.

v_call,j_call,clone_size,d_call,cdr3_nt,cdr3_aa
TRBV7-9,TRBJ2-5,NA,TRBD2,TGTGCCAGCAGCCTGGAGGGGAGGGCGACCCAGTACTTC,CASSLEGRATQYF
TRBV19,TRBJ2-1,few,NA,TGTGCCAGTACGACGACAGCTGCCTACAATGAGCAGTTCTTC,CASTTTAAYNEQFF
TRBV11-2,TRBJ2-7,NA,NA,TGTGCCAGCAGCTTAGGACTGGGATACTACGAGCAGTACTTC,CASSLGLGYYEQYF
TRBV12-3/TRBV12-4,TRBJ1-5,many,NA,TGTGCCAGCAGTGTCCTGGGGCAGGGGAATCAACAGCCCCAGCATTTT,CASSVLGQGNQQPQHF
TRBV7-8,TRBJ2-5,few,NA,TGTGCCAGCAGCTTATCTGAACAGATCCAAGAGACCCAGTACTTC,CASSLSEQIQETQYF
TRBV12-3/TRBV12-4,TRBJ2-7,NA,NA,TGTGCCAGCAGTTTAAGGGAAAGGGTTTACGAGCAGTACTTC,CASSLRERVYEQYF
TRBV3-1,TRBJ2-3,NA,NA,TGTGCCAGCAGCCATCGATGGGGGGGCAGGGGAGATACGCAGTATTTT,CASSHRWGGRGDTQYF
TRBV12-3/TRBV12-4,TRBJ2-1,NA,TRBD2,TGTGCCAGCAGACTAGGCGGGGGGAACTCCTACAATGAGCAGTTCTTC,CASRLGGGNSYNEQFF
TRBV15,TRBJ2-3,NA,NA,TGTGCCACCAGCAGTAGAGGGAGCACAGATACGCAGTATTTT,CATSSRGSTDTQYF
TRBV5-1,TRBJ2-3,NA,NA,TGCGCCAGCAGGGAACAGGGCCTTAGCACAGATACGCAGTATTTT,CASREQGLSTDTQYF
TRBV10-3,TRBJ2-7,few,TRBD1,TGTGCCATCGCGACAGGGAATGTGCGCGAGCAGTACTTC,CAIATGNVREQYF
TRBV5-1,TRBJ1-1,NA,NA,TGCGCCAGCAGCTTGGGGCAGCCGCGCACTGAAGCTTTCTTT,CASSLGQPRTEAFF
TRBV5-1,TRBJ1-1,few,TRBD1,TGCGCCAGCAGCTTGGCCTCGGGGGGGGCAGGGGGCACTGAAGCTTTCTTT,CASSLASGGAGGTEAFF
TRBV6-1,TRBJ1-2,few,NA,TGTGCCAGCAGATCTGCCCCGCAGGGGCACTATGGCTACACCTTC,CASRSAPQGHYGYTF
TRBV15,TRBJ2-3,NA,NA,TGTGCCACCAGCAGAGATACTAGGGATACGCAGTATTTT,CATSRDTRDTQYF
TRBV7-9,TRBJ2-1,few,TRBD1,TGTGCCAGCAGCGACAGGGCTTCCTACAATGAGCAGTTCTTC,CASSDRASYNEQFF
TRBV7-2,TRBJ2-1,few,NA,TGTGCCAGCAGCAAATCGCAGGGAGGAGAGCAGTTCTTC,CASSKSQGGEQFF
TRBV5-1,TRBJ1-2,NA,NA,TGCGCCAGCGGATCCTTCGGGGGTAACTATGGCTACACCTTC,CASGSFGGNYGYTF
TRBV7-2,TRBJ2-3,NA,NA,TGTGCCAGCAGCTATAGAGGAGGGGGGGTCACAGATACGCAGTATTTT,CASSYRGGGVTDTQYF
TRBV29-1,TRBJ2-3,few,TRBD1,TGCAGCGTTGTAGGACAGGCCCAGGGAGATACGCAGTATTTT,CSVVGQAQGDTQYF
TRBV6-5,TRBJ2-1,NA,NA,TGTGCCAGCAGTTATGGGGGGGCCACCTACAATGAGCAGTTCTTC,CASSYGGATYNEQFF
TRBV5-1,TRBJ2-1,NA,TRBD1,TGCGCCAGCAGGTCGGACAGGGGACACAATGAGCAGTTCTTC,CASRSDRGHNEQFF
TRBV6-2/TRBV6-3,TRBJ1-5,NA,TRBD1,TGTGCCAGCAGCCTGCAGGGGGGGTACGGGCCCCAGCATTTT,CASSLQGGYGPQHF
TRBV7-8,TRBJ2-1,few,NA,TGTGCCAGCAGCTTCACTACGACAGGGAGGATCTACAATGAGCAGTTCTTC,CASSFTTTGRIYNEQFF
TRBV27,TRBJ1-1,NA,NA,TGTGCCAGCAGACTATGGGGGGCAGACACTGAAGCTTTCTTT,CASRLWGADTEAFF
TRBV5-1,TRBJ1-4,few,NA,TGCGCCAGCAGCTTAGGGAACCCAACTAATGAAAAACTGTTTTTT,CASSLGNPTNEKLFF
TRBV7-2,TRBJ2-1,NA,TRBD2,TGTGCCAGCAGCTCCCCCTCAGCGGGGGCCCTGGACAATGAGCAGTTCTTC,CASSSPSAGALDNEQFF
TRBV7-8,TRBJ2-3,NA,TRBD1,TGTGCCAGCGCTTGGACCGGGACAGGCGGAGATACGCAGTATTTT,CASAWTGTGGDTQYF